These 22 T cell receptor beta chains share one sample of origin, sequenced in a study of regulatory T cells in long-lasting Graves disease. Combining iRepertoire HTBI primers with Arm-PCR of CDR3 regions, the authors built TCR beta libraries. MiXCR, run by TCRdb on the multiplex PCR reads, gives a single entry per CDR3 protein. This sample has 440,000 or so distinct CDR3 sequences, with under 15% found just once. Time point of the sample: newly diagnosed GD, antithyroid drugs for less than 3 months. Scientists built the TCR library using RNA that was extracted from PBMCs. These data also formed part of another study, on T cells in Graves' hyperthyroidism and ophthalmopathy.

Sequenced material: peripheral blood mononuclear cells (PBMCs), taken at new diagnosis, from a patient treated with antithyroid drugs. The receptors derive from a woman aged 25-40 years with Graves disease.

Comment on this clonotype: Possible read error: a much larger clone is one base away. The J gene is TRBJ2-7, the V gene TRBV5-1; weak D call: TRBD2 (5 bases). V shed 0 bases and J shed 3 bases, with 13 bases lying between them. The CDR3 runs 15 residues. The germline V gene encodes CDR1 SGHRS and CDR2 YFSETQ. CDR3 in amino acids: CASSLALRGLYEQYF. The CDR3 DNA sequence: TGCGCCAGCAGCTTGGCCCTGAGAGGACTCTACGAGCAGTACTTC.

This clonotype was detected ten times or more. The rearrangement uses TRBV7-9 and TRBJ2-7; 9 bases agree with TRBD2. Germline CDR1 reads SEHNR; CDR2 reads FQNEAQ (reference sequence). CDR3 size: 20 residues. The V gene end was trimmed by 8 bases and the J gene end by 0 bases; junction bases not matched to a gene: 23. DNA of the CDR3: TGTGCCAGCCTTCCGTCGGGGGGGGAGTGGAGGGGACTAGCCTCCTACGAGCAGTACTTC. This translates into CASLPSGGEWRGLASYEQYF.

The genes are TRBV7-3 and TRBJ2-1; 11 nucleotides line up with TRBD1. V dropped 8 bases and J dropped 4; count of bases not matched to a gene: 4. CDR1 and CDR2 (germline): SGHTA, FQGTGA. The CDR3 contains 14 residues. CDR3 coding DNA: TGTGCCAGCCCCGGGGACAGGGGGTACAATGAGCAGTTCTTC. It yields the protein CASPGDRGYNEQFF.

This clonotype was seen a handful of times. CDR3 sequence reads: CSATPGQDQETQYF. CDR3 DNA sequence: TGCAGTGCTACCCCGGGACAGGACCAAGAGACCCAGTACTTC. The chain joins TRBV20-1 to TRBJ2-5; 8 bases align to TRBD1. CDR1 and CDR2 (germline): DFQATT, SNEGSKA (reference sequence). With 4 bases clipped from V and 0 bases from J, the junction kept 4 bases outside the gene matches. The CDR3 consists of 14 residues.

The table lists this clonotype with many counts. V usage is TRBV29-1 and J usage is TRBJ1-1, with D unclear. From germline, CDR1 is SQVTM and CDR2 ANQGSEA. The V and J ends lost 1 base and 5 bases respectively, with 11 bases between them. This CDR3 spans 13 amino acids. CDR3: CSVEAIEGTEAFF. Here the CDR3 DNA reads TGCAGCGTTGAAGCAATTGAGGGTACTGAAGCTTTCTTT.

Here the CDR3 reads CASSTPRLAGSKDTQYF. The CDR3 region has the DNA TGCGCCAGCAGCACACCGAGACTAGCGGGAAGTAAAGATACGCAGTATTTT. The rearrangement links TRBV5-1 to TRBJ2-3; TRBD2 agrees at 11 bases. From germline, CDR1 is SGHRS and CDR2 YFSETQ. Trimming took 4 bases from V and 5 from J; bases not matched to a gene: 12. This CDR3 region has 17 residues. The variable domain in full, with the rest retrieved from reference TRBV5-1 and TRBJ2-3, is KAGVTQTPRYLIKTRGQQVTLSCSPISGHRSVSWYQQTPGQGLQFLFEYFSETQRNKGNFPGRFSGRQFSNSRSEMNVSTLELGDSALYLCASSTPRLAGSKDTQYFGPGTRLTVL.

In this sample, this clonotype turned up a few times. J is TRBJ2-3 and V is TRBV19, with D unclear. The V and J ends lost 3 bases and 0 bases respectively, with 4 bases between them. The CDR3 consists of 13 residues. Germline assignment: CDR1 LNHDA and CDR2 SQIVND (reference sequence). CDR3 residues: CASSMASTDTQYF. CDR3 sequence (DNA): TGTGCCAGTAGTATGGCTAGCACAGATACGCAGTATTTT.

There are a few counts of this clonotype. V gene TRBV29-1 combines with J gene TRBJ2-7, with a tentative D call TRBD2 (5 bases). CDR3 size: 13 residues. Germline CDR1 reads SQVTM; CDR2 reads ANQGSEA. Trimming shortened V by 3 bases and J by 0 bases, and 9 bases separated the two germline ends. In DNA, the CDR3 is TGCAGCGTTGAGGACGGGAACTCCTACGAGCAGTACTTC. The encoded protein is CSVEDGNSYEQYF.

The chain has TRBV20-1 and TRBJ1-2; no definite D call. Looked up from germline, CDR1 is DFQATT and CDR2 is SNEGSKA (reference sequence). The CDR3 totals 13 residues. The V gene lost 3 bases and the J gene lost 6 bases, with 14 bases spanning the gap. The CDR3 protein is CSASSWEADGYTF. The CDR3 DNA follows: TGCAGTGCTAGTTCGTGGGAGGCTGATGGCTACACCTTC.

This clonotype was observed at least ten times. This chain joins TRBV3-1 and TRBJ1-1, with D perhaps TRBD1 (6 bases). The V end was cut by 6 bases, the J end by 1 base, with 12 bases between. CDR1 LGHDT and CDR2 YNNKEL come from the germline V gene (reference sequence). This CDR3 comprises 14 residues. The CDR3 protein is CASRPTGPNTEAFF. The CDR3 nucleotides read TGTGCCAGCAGACCGACAGGTCCGAACACTGAAGCTTTCTTT.

The chain carries TRBV6-1 and TRBJ2-7; D might be TRBD1 or TRBD2, each matching 5 bases. The germline V gene encodes CDR1 MNHNS and CDR2 SASEGT. The CDR3 is 16 amino acids. V was clipped by 5 bases and J by 3 bases, with 20 bases between them. In DNA, the CDR3 is TGTGCCAGCAGTAATTCCGGGACGCTGAAGAACTACGAGCAGTACTTC. It translates to CASSNSGTLKNYEQYF.

CDR3 DNA sequence: TGTGCCAGTATGCCCCCCTGGACTAGCAAAGACACCGGGGAGCTGTTTTTT. Its translation: CASMPPWTSKDTGELFF. The V gene is TRBV19, the J gene TRBJ2-2; TRBD2 agrees at 8 bases. With 7 bases clipped from V and 3 bases from J, the junction kept 13 bases outside the gene matches. CDR1 is LNHDA and CDR2 is SQIVND in the germline V gene (reference sequence). This CDR3 contains 17 residues.

At least ten counts were recorded for this clonotype. The chain combines TRBV11-3 with TRBJ1-2; D remains ambiguous. V lost 3 bases and J lost 3, with 8 bases in between. The CDR3 is 13 amino acids. Germline V lookup: CDR1 SGHNT, CDR2 YENEEA. The DNA for the CDR3 is TGTGCCAGCAGCTTTAACCCCTACTATGGCTACACCTTC. Translated: CASSFNPYYGYTF.

This clonotype was seen ten or more times. The gene calls are TRBV10-1 and TRBJ1-5; D not certain. The CDR3 extends over 13 amino acids. Trimming cost V 5 bases and J 6 bases, with 11 bases left between them. Germline V gene lookup returns CDR1 WNHNN and CDR2 SYGVQD (reference sequence). The CDR3 sequence: CASSPDPGQPQHF. The CDR3 nucleotides read TGCGCCAGCAGTCCCGACCCCGGTCAGCCCCAGCATTTT.

This clonotype was recorded a few times. The chain combines TRBV19 with TRBJ2-3; 7 nucleotides match TRBD2. V lost 1 base and J lost 2; bases outside the gene matches: 6. The germline V gene encodes CDR1 LNHDA and CDR2 SQIVND (reference sequence). The CDR3 totals 16 residues. The CDR3 DNA reads as TGTGCCAGTAGTATAGGTCCAGCGGGGTTCACAGATACGCAGTATTTT. Its translation: CASSIGPAGFTDTQYF.

This rearrangement joins TRBV25-1 to TRBJ1-4, with TRBD1 matching 9 bases. The V gene's germline CDR1 is MGHDK and CDR2 SYGVNS. V was clipped by 2 bases and J by 7 bases; unmatched bases: 5. The CDR3 consists of 15 residues. The chain's CDR3 is CASSEPGQGSEKLFF. The CDR3 nucleotides read TGTGCCAGCAGTGAACCGGGACAGGGAAGTGAAAAACTGTTTTTT.

The chain couples TRBV11-2 to TRBJ2-7; TRBD2 might be the D (7 bases). This CDR3 contains 15 residues. Between the trimmed V and J ends, which lost 5 bases and 3 bases, there was a span of 17 bases. Germline lookup yields CDR1 SGHAT and CDR2 FQNNGV. The CDR3: CASSPHRGGFYEQYF. CDR3 bases: TGTGCCAGCAGCCCTCACCGCGGGGGCTTCTACGAGCAGTACTTC.

This clonotype was counted at least ten times. This chain uses TRBV10-3 with TRBJ2-1, with TRBD1 matching over 8 bases. The CDR3 totals 14 residues. With 10 bases clipped from V and 9 bases from J, the junction kept 14 bases outside the gene matches. Germline-derived CDR1 and CDR2 are ENHRY and SYGVKD. CDR3 amino acids: CASRQDRAVSEQFF. In DNA form, the CDR3 reads TGTGCCAGTCGCCAGGACAGGGCAGTGAGTGAGCAGTTCTTC.

This clonotype was picked up many times. This sequence joins TRBV10-3 and TRBJ2-1, with D perhaps matching TRBD2 (8 bases). Trimming removed 5 bases from V and 6 bases from J, with 26 bases in between. This CDR3 comprises 18 residues. Germline CDR1 reads ENHRY; CDR2 reads SYGVKD. The CDR3 DNA is TGTGCCATCAGTTCCTCAAATAGGGGGCGCGGGAGGTCCAATGAGCAGTTCTTC. Its translation: CAISSSNRGRGRSNEQFF.

There are a few counts of this clonotype. The chain joins TRBV5-7 to TRBJ1-1, with D perhaps matching TRBD1 (5 bases). Being an ORF, TRBV5-7 has a function that is uncertain. V shed 7 bases and J shed 4 bases, with 14 bases lying between them. This CDR3 comprises 13 residues. CDR3 DNA: TGTGCCAGCCAATCTTGGGGGGGCACTGAAGCTTTCTTT. As protein: CASQSWGGTEAFF.

In this sample, this clonotype turned up many times. The chain uses TRBV20-1 and TRBJ2-7; the match to TRBD2 covers 11 bases. Germline V gives CDR1 DFQATT, CDR2 SNEGSKA (reference sequence). The ends lost 5 bases at V and 6 bases at J; junction bases unmatched: 6. This CDR3 is built from 13 residues. The CDR3 DNA follows: TGCAGTGCTGCGACTAGCGGGAAAGGCGAGCAGTACTTC. It specifies CSAATSGKGEQYF.

Many counts were recorded for this clonotype. This rearrangement joins TRBV11-2 to TRBJ1-3; D is possibly TRBD1 (5 bases). The CDR3 contains 15 residues. Deletions cut 5 bases from V and 3 bases from J, with 14 bases between. Germline CDR1 is SGHAT and CDR2 is FQNNGV. CDR3 region: CASSPGPNRGNTIYF. The CDR3 bases are TGTGCCAGCAGCCCGGGACCTAACCGTGGAAACACCATATATTTT.